A selection of T cell receptor beta chains follows, all from one sample in a study of vaccination and CD4 T cells after COVID-19. TCRdb independently ran MiXCR on the PCR reads; one entry per CDR3 protein. Of 35,000 to 45,000 distinct CDR3 sequences listed, more than 30% are singletons. The specimen comprised CD4+ T cells from blood, sampled about 7 months after SARS-CoV-2 vaccination. These receptor sequences come from a human donor who had recovered from COVID-19. The conserved cysteine and the conserved F or W are not part of the CDR3 here. The order of the fields is J gene, V gene, CDR3 protein.

j_call: TRBJ2-7
v_call: TRBV15
cdr3_aa: ATSRGDIAYEQY

j_call: TRBJ1-2
v_call: TRBV6-1
cdr3_aa: ASSVDRGNYGYT

j_call: TRBJ1-5
v_call: TRBV7-8
cdr3_aa: ASSLGGAGVDQPQH

j_call: TRBJ2-1
v_call: TRBV19
cdr3_aa: ASRLAGDNEQF

j_call: TRBJ2-7
v_call: TRBV11-2
cdr3_aa: ASSLVDEQY

j_call: TRBJ2-7
v_call: TRBV10-3
cdr3_aa: ASSYSKPARDEQY

j_call: TRBJ2-1
v_call: TRBV20-1
cdr3_aa: SARSTMGGSAYNEQF

j_call: TRBJ2-7
v_call: TRBV20-1
cdr3_aa: SARLIRGTLYEQY

j_call: TRBJ2-2
v_call: TRBV20-1
cdr3_aa: SARLAGDTGELF

j_call: TRBJ2-3
v_call: TRBV12-3/TRBV12-4
cdr3_aa: ASSLGTSGRAVDTQY

j_call: TRBJ1-2
v_call: TRBV19
cdr3_aa: ASSIDRGAGARGYT

j_call: TRBJ2-3
v_call: TRBV28
cdr3_aa: ASSLRTGTLTDTQY

j_call: TRBJ2-5
v_call: TRBV24-1
cdr3_aa: ATSDYPAYQETQY

j_call: TRBJ2-7
v_call: TRBV7-9
cdr3_aa: ASSPGNYEQY

j_call: TRBJ1-3
v_call: TRBV15
cdr3_aa: ATSRDRRTGNTIY

j_call: TRBJ2-1
v_call: TRBV6-5
cdr3_aa: ASSYGLGIGVGNEQF

j_call: TRBJ2-3
v_call: TRBV19
cdr3_aa: ASSMGLARY

j_call: TRBJ1-1
v_call: TRBV30
cdr3_aa: AWSRRVNTEAF

j_call: TRBJ2-7
v_call: TRBV7-2
cdr3_aa: ASSLASGLAGGGYEQY

j_call: TRBJ2-1
v_call: TRBV6-1
cdr3_aa: ASRHLTGTYNEQF

j_call: TRBJ2-7
v_call: TRBV28
cdr3_aa: ASSFVGIYEQY